Presented here are 22 T cell receptor beta chains from one specimen sequenced in a study of shared clonotypes between healthy human individuals. The data were produced by immunoSEQ multiplex PCR, yet TCRdb's version contains in-frame clones alone and is incomplete. The sample holds 2 million or so clones; roughly 94% are singletons and the top ten take around 1.1%. Naive CD8 populations comprised CD45RO-negative cells positively selected for CCR7, excluding terminally differentiated effector memory CD45RA+ cells. Sequencing input: naive CD8+ T cells sorted from blood. Receptor source: a man between 18 and 29 years old in good health.

The chain uses TRBV7-9 and TRBJ2-1; no firm D call. Per germline, CDR1 SEHNR and CDR2 FQNEAQ (reference sequence). V was clipped by 6 bases and J by 5 bases, with 17 bases between them. This CDR3 spans 15 amino acids. CDR3 sequence: CASSSSGLPDNEQFF. The CDR3 DNA reads TGTGCCAGCAGTTCCTCGGGCCTCCCAGACAATGAGCAGTTCTTC.

The CDR3 loop is CSARGGANGANVLTF. CDR3 nucleotide sequence: TGCAGCGCCCGAGGAGGGGCGAACGGGGCCAACGTCCTGACTTTC. The genes are TRBV29-1 and TRBJ2-6, with D possibly being TRBD2 (6 bases). The CDR3 has 15 residues. Trimming left V 7 bases short and J 4 bases short, with 17 bases between. Germline values: CDR1 SQVTM, CDR2 ANQGSEA.

Of note for this clone: In the same sample, other DNA sequences code for this CDR3. In DNA, the CDR3 is TGTGCCAGCAGTTACGAAGGCGAGCAGTACTTC. The encoded protein is CASSYEGEQYF. The rearrangement links TRBV6-6 to TRBJ2-7, with D uncertain. This CDR3 region has 11 residues. Germline V gene lookup returns CDR1 MNHNY and CDR2 SVGAGI (reference sequence). V was pared by 2 bases and J by 6 bases, with 5 bases between.

The chain joins TRBV9 to TRBJ2-7; no definite D call. Germline V CDR1 and CDR2: SGDLS, YYNGEE. The CDR3 sequence is 14 residues long. Trimming removed 4 bases at V and 2 bases at J, with 13 bases between. The CDR3 sequence is CASSQGLGTYEQYF. As DNA, the CDR3 is TGTGCCAGCAGCCAAGGCCTAGGGACCTACGAGCAGTACTTC.

This clone was picked up one time. The J gene is TRBJ2-7, the V gene TRBV10-1, with D tentatively TRBD1 (6 bases). The germline V and J ends were trimmed by 5 bases and 6 bases, with 20 bases remaining between them. The CDR3 extends over 15 amino acids. Germline V CDR1 and CDR2: WNHNN, SYGVQD (reference sequence). In DNA, the CDR3 is TGCGCCAGCAGTCCCCAGGACAGAGTCTGGGGCGAGCAGTACTTC. As protein: CASSPQDRVWGEQYF.

CDR3 sequence (DNA): TGTGCCAGCAGGGGCGTCGGCAATGAAAAACTGTTTTTT. Amino acid sequence: CASRGVGNEKLFF. V is TRBV11-2 and J is TRBJ1-4; no reliable D call. The CDR3 runs to 13 residues. The germline CDR1 and CDR2 sequences are SGHAT and FQNNGV. Trimming shortened V by 6 bases and J by 5 bases, and 10 bases separated the two germline ends.

The chain is built from TRBV6-6 and TRBJ1-4, with 7 bases matching TRBD1. The trim removed 2 bases at V and 3 bases at J, leaving 6 bases unmatched. Germline loops: CDR1 MNHNY, CDR2 SVGAGI (reference sequence). The length of the CDR3 is 16 residues. Written as DNA, the CDR3 is TGTGCCAGCAGTTACCAGGGGGAGGGGGCTAATGAAAAACTGTTTTTT. It codes for CASSYQGEGANEKLFF.

On this clone itself: In the same sample, other DNA sequences code for this CDR3. The J gene is TRBJ2-7, the V gene TRBV19, with 8 bases fitting TRBD1. Germline loops: CDR1 LNHDA, CDR2 SQIVND (reference sequence). The CDR3 length is 13 residues. Trimming cost V 7 bases and J 3 bases; bases outside gene matches: 5. CDR3 region: CASTGQGVYEQYF. In DNA form, the CDR3 reads TGTGCCAGTACCGGACAGGGCGTCTACGAGCAGTACTTC.

The genes are TRBV5-1 and TRBJ2-3; possible D gene TRBD2, 5 bases. The V gene lost 0 bases and the J gene lost 2 bases, with 10 bases spanning the gap. CDR3 length: 15 amino acids. The V gene's germline CDR1 is SGHRS and CDR2 YFSETQ. CDR3 region: CASSLERAYTDTQYF. In DNA, the CDR3 is TGCGCCAGCAGCTTGGAGAGGGCCTACACAGATACGCAGTATTTT.

The rearrangement links TRBV5-4 to TRBJ2-1; 8 nucleotides match TRBD2. This CDR3 comprises 14 residues. CDR1 is SGHNT, CDR2 YYREEE, per germline (reference sequence). Trimming took 4 bases from V and 8 from J; bases not matched to a gene: 8. CDR3 nucleotide sequence: TGTGCCAGCAGCCGACCGACTAGCGCCGATGAGCAGTTCTTC. Protein: CASSRPTSADEQFF.

The chain is built from TRBV15 and TRBJ2-7, with 9 nucleotides matching TRBD1. CDR1 LNHNV and CDR2 YYDKDF come from the germline V gene (reference sequence). V shed 5 bases, J shed 1 base, and the junction held 9 bases outside the gene matches. The CDR3 is 16 amino acids. Here the CDR3 reads CATSPQMGTGSYEQYF. CDR3 bases: TGTGCCACCAGCCCCCAGATGGGGACAGGGTCCTACGAGCAGTACTTC.

A note on this clone: The sample has other DNA sequences that encode this CDR3 too. V is TRBV6-1 and J is TRBJ2-3, with 14 bases aligning to TRBD2. The ends lost 4 bases at V and 3 bases at J; junction bases unmatched: 3. CDR1 is MNHNS, CDR2 SASEGT, per germline. The CDR3 runs 16 residues. The CDR3 region has the DNA TGTGCCAGCAGTGGCGGGACTAGCGGGAGTACAGATACGCAGTATTTT. Amino acids: CASSGGTSGSTDTQYF.

This rearrangement joins TRBV4-1 to TRBJ2-1; TRBD2 matches at 11 bases. The V gene's germline CDR1 is MGHRA and CDR2 YSYEKL. Unmatched junction bases numbered 3, after V lost 1 base and J lost 7 bases. The CDR3 has 15 residues. The CDR3: CASSQAASGRNEQFF. Here the CDR3 DNA reads TGCGCCAGCAGCCAAGCGGCTAGCGGGAGGAATGAGCAGTTCTTC.

The J gene is TRBJ2-7, the V gene TRBV5-5; 9 positions agree with TRBD1. Germline assignment: CDR1 SGHKS and CDR2 YYEKEE (reference sequence). CDR3 length: 15 amino acids. V lost 2 bases, J lost 4 bases, and 7 bases stayed unmatched. The chain's CDR3 is CASSFTGGVLYEQYF. The CDR3 DNA follows: TGTGCCAGCAGCTTTACAGGGGGCGTTTTGTACGAGCAGTACTTC.

The rearrangement uses TRBV7-2 and TRBJ2-3; no definite D call. Germline values: CDR1 SGHTA, CDR2 FQGNSA. V lost 3 bases, J lost 0 bases, and 4 bases lay in between. The CDR3 spans 13 residues. The CDR3 here is CASSFVSTDTQYF. In nucleotides, the CDR3 is TGTGCCAGCAGCTTCGTTAGCACAGATACGCAGTATTTT.

A single count supports this clone. The J gene is TRBJ1-5, the V gene TRBV6-6; no reliable D call. This CDR3 comprises 12 residues. Germline V gene sequence: CDR1 MNHNY, CDR2 SVGAGI (reference sequence). Trimming removed 8 bases at V and 3 bases at J, with 8 bases between. The CDR3 coding sequence is TGTGCCAGCTGCTTATTCAATCAGCCCCAGCATTTT. This sequence encodes CASCLFNQPQHF.

This clone came up once. The V gene is TRBV6-5, the J gene TRBJ2-1; 7 bases fit TRBD1. This CDR3 region has 14 residues. Germline CDR1 is MNHEY and CDR2 is SVGAGI. Trimming at V came to 3 bases and at J to 14 bases, leaving 13 bases not matched to a gene. The CDR3: CASSYGQGVIPKFF. CDR3 DNA sequence: TGTGCCAGCAGTTATGGGCAGGGGGTTATCCCGAAGTTCTTC.

The chain uses TRBV19 and TRBJ2-1, with TRBD1 matching over 7 bases. Per the germline V gene, CDR1 is LNHDA and CDR2 is SQIVND (reference sequence). Trimming at V came to 4 bases and at J to 4 bases, leaving 4 bases not matched to a gene. The CDR3 is 14 amino acids. CDR3 DNA sequence: TGTGCCAGTAGTAGAGGGACAGATTACAATGAGCAGTTCTTC. Amino acids: CASSRGTDYNEQFF. Complete variable domain (other parts from reference TRBV19 and TRBJ2-1): DGGITQSPKYLFRKEGQNVTLSCEQNLNHDAMYWYRQDPGQGLRLIYYSQIVNDFQKGDIAEGYSVSREKKESFPLTVTSAQKNPTAFYLCASSRGTDYNEQFFGPGTRLTVL.

There are many counts of this clone. The rearrangement uses TRBV30 and TRBJ1-3; D gene ambiguous. Trimming took off 4 bases at V and 0 bases at J, with 7 bases between the two ends. Per germline, CDR1 GTSNPN and CDR2 SVGIG (reference sequence). The CDR3 contains 13 residues. This chain's CDR3 is CAWNTLSGNTIYF. CDR3 in DNA: TGTGCCTGGAACACCCTCTCTGGAAACACCATATATTTT.

J is TRBJ2-3 and V is TRBV9; weak D call: TRBD2 (7 bases). This CDR3 has 15 residues. The germline V gene has CDR1 SGDLS and CDR2 YYNGEE. The V end lost 0 bases, the J end lost 6 bases, and 14 bases lay between the germline ends. CDR3: CASSVGGGAYDTQYF. The CDR3 DNA reads TGTGCCAGCAGCGTAGGAGGGGGGGCATACGATACGCAGTATTTT. The complete variable domain, with remaining parts taken from reference TRBV9 and TRBJ2-3, reads DSGVTQTPKHLITATGQRVTLRCSPRSGDLSVYWYQQSLDQGLQFLIQYYNGEERAKGNILERFSAQQFPDLHSELNLSSLELGDSALYFCASSVGGGAYDTQYFGPGTRLTVL.

The chain joins TRBV27 to TRBJ1-2; D remains ambiguous. The CDR3 sequence is 14 residues long. Germline lookup yields CDR1 MNHEY and CDR2 SMNVEV (reference sequence). V shed 2 bases and J shed 2 bases, with 9 bases lying between them. The DNA of the CDR3 is TGTGCCAGCAGTTTAGGGCCGGCAAACTATGGCTACACCTTC. It encodes CASSLGPANYGYTF.

CDR3 amino acids: CASSQRTPPASTDTQYF. The CDR3 nucleotides are TGCGCCAGCAGCCAAAGGACACCACCCGCGAGCACAGATACGCAGTATTTT. The J gene is TRBJ2-3, the V gene TRBV4-3; weak D call: TRBD1 (5 bases). V lost 2 bases, J lost 0 bases, and 15 bases lay in between. Germline V gene sequence: CDR1 LGHNA, CDR2 YSLEER. The CDR3 sequence is 17 residues long.